This entry features one T cell receptor beta chain sequence. Its specificity is unknown. The data were obtained in a study of cytomegalovirus exposure and HLA in healthy donors. As for the study in general: As released early, the data held about 85 million unique TCRs from HLA-typed donors. The study's findings and limits: Analysis was carried out at a later point, and it linked a missense DCLRE1C variant to TCR beta V- and J-gene trimming. What a later analysis showed was that several of the most significant clusters appeared linked to common viral pathogens. Certain sequence variants were highly shared and formed a cluster, and this cluster was likely a sequencing artifact.

CDR1 and CDR2 (germline): LGHNT, FRNRAP. The CDR3 contains 16 residues. Deletions cut 3 bases from V and 7 bases from J, with 21 bases between. 13 Jbeta primers and 60 Vbeta primers were used for the PCR. Profiling relied on immunoSEQ multiplex PCR, and the TCRdb table lists in-frame clones only, not all of them. This table has 59,000 or so clones, over 60% appearing once. The sequenced sample was PBMCs. The V and J genes are TRBV12-5 and TRBJ1-1, with unresolved D. The clonotype was recovered from a man aged 25 to 45 in good health and CMV-seropositive. The CDR3, as DNA: TGTGCTAGTGGTTTTTTCCCCCTGGGCAGAAGCATTGAAGCTTTCTTT. Translating it yields CASGFFPLGRSIEAFF.